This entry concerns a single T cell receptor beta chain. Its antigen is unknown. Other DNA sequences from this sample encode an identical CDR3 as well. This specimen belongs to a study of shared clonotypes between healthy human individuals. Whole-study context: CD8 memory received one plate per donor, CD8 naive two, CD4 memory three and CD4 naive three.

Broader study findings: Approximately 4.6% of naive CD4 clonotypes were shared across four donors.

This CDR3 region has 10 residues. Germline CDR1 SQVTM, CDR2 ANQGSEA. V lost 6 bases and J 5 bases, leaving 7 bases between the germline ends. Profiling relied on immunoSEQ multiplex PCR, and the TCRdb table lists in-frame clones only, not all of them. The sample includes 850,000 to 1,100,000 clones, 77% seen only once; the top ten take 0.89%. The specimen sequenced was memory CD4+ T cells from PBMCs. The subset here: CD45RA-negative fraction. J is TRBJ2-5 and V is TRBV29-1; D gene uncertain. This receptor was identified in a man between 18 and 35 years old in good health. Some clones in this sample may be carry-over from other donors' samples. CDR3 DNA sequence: TGCAGCGTCCGATTGGAGACCCAGTACTTC. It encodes CSVRLETQYF.